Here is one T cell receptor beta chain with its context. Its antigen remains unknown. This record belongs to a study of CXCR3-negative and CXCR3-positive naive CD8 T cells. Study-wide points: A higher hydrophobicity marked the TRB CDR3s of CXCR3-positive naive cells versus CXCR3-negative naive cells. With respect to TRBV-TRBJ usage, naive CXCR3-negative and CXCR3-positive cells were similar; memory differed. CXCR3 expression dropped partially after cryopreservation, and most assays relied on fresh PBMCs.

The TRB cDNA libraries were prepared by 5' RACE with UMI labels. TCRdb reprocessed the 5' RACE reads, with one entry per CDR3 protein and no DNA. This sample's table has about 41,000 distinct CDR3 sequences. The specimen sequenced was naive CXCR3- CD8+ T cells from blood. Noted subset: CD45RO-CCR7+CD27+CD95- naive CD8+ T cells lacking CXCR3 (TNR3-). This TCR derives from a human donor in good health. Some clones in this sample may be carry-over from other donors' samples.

This chain's CDR3 is CASSQSPPVADTQYF. V usage is TRBV7-9 and J usage is TRBJ2-3; TCRdb's D call of TRBD2 is untestable without DNA. This CDR3 is 15 amino acids long. Germline V lookup: CDR1 SEHNR, CDR2 FQNEAQ (reference sequence). The full variable domain, in which reference TRBV7-9 and TRBJ2-3 provide the parts outside the CDR3, is DTGVSQNPRHKITKRGQNVTFRCDPISEHNRLYWYRQTLGQGPEFLTYFQNEAQLEKSRLLSDRFSAERPKGSFSTLEIQRTEQGDSAMYLCASSQSPPVADTQYFGPGTRLTVL.